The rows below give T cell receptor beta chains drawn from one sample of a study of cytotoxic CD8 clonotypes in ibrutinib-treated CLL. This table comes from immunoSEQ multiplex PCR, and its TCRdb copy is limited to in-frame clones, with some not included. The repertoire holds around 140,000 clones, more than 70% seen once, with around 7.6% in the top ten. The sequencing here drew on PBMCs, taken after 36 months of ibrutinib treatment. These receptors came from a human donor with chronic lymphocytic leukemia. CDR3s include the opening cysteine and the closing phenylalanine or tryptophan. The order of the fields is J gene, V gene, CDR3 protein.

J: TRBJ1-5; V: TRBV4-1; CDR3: CASSLRQGKEQPQHF
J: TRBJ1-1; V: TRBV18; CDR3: CASSPEGGILSNTEAFF
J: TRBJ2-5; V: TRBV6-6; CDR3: CASSYWGQETQYF
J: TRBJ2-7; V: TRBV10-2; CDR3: CASTRDFRYEQYF
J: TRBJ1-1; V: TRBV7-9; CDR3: CASSLLDRITEAFF
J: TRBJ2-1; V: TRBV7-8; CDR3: CASSLQGMVHNEQFF
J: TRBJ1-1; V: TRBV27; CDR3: CASSFGSGGAEAFF
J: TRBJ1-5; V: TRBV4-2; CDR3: CASSPGRGQSQPQHF
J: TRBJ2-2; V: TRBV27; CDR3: CASSLQGQDTGELFF
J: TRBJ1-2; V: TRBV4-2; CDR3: CASSLWTGRVGYGYTF
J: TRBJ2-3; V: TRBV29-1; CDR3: CSVSTSGGGTDTQYF
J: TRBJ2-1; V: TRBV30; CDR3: CAWSTGYRMNEQFF
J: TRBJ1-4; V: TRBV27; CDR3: CASGGTGGGEKLFF
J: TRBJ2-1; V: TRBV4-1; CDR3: CASSQERLSRLADNEQFF
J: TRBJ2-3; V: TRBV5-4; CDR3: CASSYTVPDTQYF
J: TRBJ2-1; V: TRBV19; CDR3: CASKGSGNNEQFF
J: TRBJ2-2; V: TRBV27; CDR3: CASTPPRGLNTGELFF
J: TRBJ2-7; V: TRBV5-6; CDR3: CASSLWELTYEQYF
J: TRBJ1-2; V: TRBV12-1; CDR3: CASGQNYGYTF
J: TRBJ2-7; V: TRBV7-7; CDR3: CASSRGTGGVEQYF
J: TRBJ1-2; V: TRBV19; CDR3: CASSPSEGPIVGYTF
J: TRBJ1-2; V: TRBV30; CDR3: CAWNGRSNYGYTF
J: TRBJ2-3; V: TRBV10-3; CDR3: CAIILGQGDSTDTQYF
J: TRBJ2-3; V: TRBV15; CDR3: CATSRDTGTDTQYF
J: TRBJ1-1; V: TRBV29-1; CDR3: CSVQGKMNTEAFF
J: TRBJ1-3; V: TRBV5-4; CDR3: CASSLAGQLSGNTIYF
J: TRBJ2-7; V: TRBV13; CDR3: CASSYLRRVYEQYF
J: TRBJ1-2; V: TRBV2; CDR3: CASSDPGTGFGYTF
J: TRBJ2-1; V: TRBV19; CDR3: CASSWPNNRDEQFF
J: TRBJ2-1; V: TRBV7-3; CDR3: CASSLTGTDEQFF
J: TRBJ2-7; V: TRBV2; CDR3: CAAGSGIYEQYF
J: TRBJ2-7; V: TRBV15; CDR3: CATSRPTSTTHEGPQYF
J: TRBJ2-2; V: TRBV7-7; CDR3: CASSPRRDGELFF
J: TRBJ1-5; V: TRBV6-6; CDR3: CASRVGTGDQPQHF
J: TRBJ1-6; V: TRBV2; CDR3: CASITQGNSPLHF
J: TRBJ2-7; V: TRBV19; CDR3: CASSIPGRISYEQYF
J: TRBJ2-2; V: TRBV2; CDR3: CASSEAALGNTGELFF
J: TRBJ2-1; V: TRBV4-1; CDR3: CASSQILGSYNEQFF
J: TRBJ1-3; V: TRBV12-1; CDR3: CAGLGKDAGNTIYF
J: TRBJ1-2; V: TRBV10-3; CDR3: CAISESQFSNYGYTF
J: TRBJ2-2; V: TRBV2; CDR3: CASTGGAGTGELFF
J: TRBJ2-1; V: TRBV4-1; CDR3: CASSQDSTSGSFFFYNEQFF
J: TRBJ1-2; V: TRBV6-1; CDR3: CASIPGGARYGYTF
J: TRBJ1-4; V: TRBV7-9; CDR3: CASSGPGEKLFF
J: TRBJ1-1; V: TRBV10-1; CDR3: CASSETGTEAFF
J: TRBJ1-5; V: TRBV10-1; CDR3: CASSEENQPQHF
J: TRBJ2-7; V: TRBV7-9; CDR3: CAFSRPPSYEQYF
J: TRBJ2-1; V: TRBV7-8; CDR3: CASSLDTYNEQFF
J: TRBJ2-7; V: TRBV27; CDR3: CASSLSGSSYEQYF
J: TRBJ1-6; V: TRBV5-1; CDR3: CASSLEQGAGSPLHF
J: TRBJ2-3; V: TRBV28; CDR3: CASSRGTGGWDTQYF
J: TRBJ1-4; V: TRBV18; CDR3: CASSPLADEKLFF
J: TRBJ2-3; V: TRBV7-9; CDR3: CASSLGLVLSFDTQYF
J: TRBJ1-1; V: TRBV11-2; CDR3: CASRGGQGTNEAFF
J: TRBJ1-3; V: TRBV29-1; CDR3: CSGVRGNTIYF
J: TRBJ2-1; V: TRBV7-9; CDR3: CASSLETTYNEQFF